The 5 T cell receptor beta chains below all came from one sample that was sequenced in a study of blood T cell repertoires in COVID-19. Assay: immunoSEQ multiplex PCR; the TCRdb copy retains only in-frame clones and omits some. The sample includes roughly 180,000 clones, approximately 81% of them seen just once. Sequenced sample: peripheral blood. The receptors originated from a woman between 50 and 59 years old with COVID-19, enrolled during active disease.

This clone has just one count. The chain has TRBV6-5 and TRBJ1-4, with TRBD1 as a possible D gene (6 bases). Between the trimmed V and J ends, which lost 5 bases and 0 bases, there was a span of 10 bases. Germline-derived CDR1 and CDR2 are MNHEY and SVGAGI. The CDR3 is 15 residues long. The DNA for the CDR3 is TGTGCCAGCAGTCCACAGGGTGCAACTAATGAAAAACTGTTTTTT. Protein sequence: CASSPQGATNEKLFF.

The chain joins TRBV6-1 to TRBJ2-7; maybe TRBD2 (5 bases). The CDR3 spans 14 residues. Trimming shortened V by 2 bases and J by 3 bases, and 11 bases separated the two germline ends. Germline loops: CDR1 MNHNS, CDR2 SASEGT. The CDR3 nucleotides read TGTGCCAGCAGTGAACGTCCTAGCTACTACGAGCAGTACTTC. It codes for CASSERPSYYEQYF.

The chain couples TRBV19 to TRBJ2-1; TRBD1 matches at 7 bases. The junction had 9 bases not matched to a gene; V was cut back by 6 bases and J by 7 bases. The germline CDR1 and CDR2 sequences are LNHDA and SQIVND (reference sequence). The length of the CDR3 is 14 residues. The CDR3 nucleotides are TGTGCCAGTAGAGGGCAGGGGGTCGGAAATGAGCAGTTCTTC. Translated: CASRGQGVGNEQFF.

The chain combines TRBV7-3 with TRBJ2-1; TRBD2 agrees at 7 bases. The J segment lost 4 bases and the V segment lost 1 base, leaving 4 bases of the junction unmatched. The CDR3 sequence is 15 residues long. CDR1 and CDR2 (germline): SGHTA, FQGTGA. The CDR3 DNA follows: TGTGCCAGCAGCTTAATCGGGACTATGTACAATGAGCAGTTCTTC. Translating gives CASSLIGTMYNEQFF.

This clone was observed a single time. V is TRBV7-7 and J is TRBJ2-1, with 9 bases identical to TRBD1. This CDR3 is built from 14 residues. V was pared by 5 bases and J by 2 bases, with 1 base of the junction left unmatched. Germline-derived CDR1 and CDR2 are SSHAT and FNYEAQ (reference sequence). CDR3 region: CASSRQGAYNEQFF. As DNA, the CDR3 is TGTGCCAGCAGCCGACAGGGGGCCTACAATGAGCAGTTCTTC.